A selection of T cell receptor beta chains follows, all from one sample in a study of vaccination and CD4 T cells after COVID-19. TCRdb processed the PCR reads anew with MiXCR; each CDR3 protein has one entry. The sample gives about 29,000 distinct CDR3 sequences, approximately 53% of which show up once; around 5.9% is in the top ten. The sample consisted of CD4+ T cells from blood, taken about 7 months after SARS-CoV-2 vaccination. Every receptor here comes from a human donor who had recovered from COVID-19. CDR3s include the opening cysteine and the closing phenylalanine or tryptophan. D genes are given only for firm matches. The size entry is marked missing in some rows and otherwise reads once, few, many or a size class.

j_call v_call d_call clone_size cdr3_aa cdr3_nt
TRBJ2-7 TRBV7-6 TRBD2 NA CASSRGASGRTGYEQYF TGTGCCAGCTCCCGTGGGGCTAGCGGGAGGACCGGGTACGAGCAGTACTTC
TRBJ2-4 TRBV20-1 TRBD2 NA CSARGAGVGAKNIQYF TGCAGTGCTAGGGGAGCGGGAGTCGGGGCCAAAAACATTCAGTACTTC
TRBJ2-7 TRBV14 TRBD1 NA CASSQLQGDHEQYF TGTGCCAGCAGCCAGTTACAGGGGGACCACGAGCAGTACTTC
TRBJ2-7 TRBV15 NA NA CATSRGRSSYEQYF TGTGCCACCAGCAGGGGACGGAGCTCCTACGAGCAGTACTTC
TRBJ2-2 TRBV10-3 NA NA CAISESEGMGTGELFF TGTGCCATCAGTGAGTCAGAGGGGATGGGCACCGGGGAGCTGTTTTTT
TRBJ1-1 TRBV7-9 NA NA CASSSVGQGWTEAFF TGTGCCAGCAGCTCCGTGGGGCAAGGGTGGACTGAAGCTTTCTTT
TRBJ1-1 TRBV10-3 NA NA CAISESVWGPNTEAFF TGTGCCATCAGTGAGTCGGTTTGGGGTCCGAACACTGAAGCTTTCTTT
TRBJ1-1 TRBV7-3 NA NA CASSLMQNTEAFF TGTGCCAGCAGCTTAATGCAGAACACTGAAGCTTTCTTT
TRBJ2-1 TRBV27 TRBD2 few CASSPAGGYNEQFF TGTGCCAGCAGTCCAGCGGGGGGTTACAATGAGCAGTTCTTC
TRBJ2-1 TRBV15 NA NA CATRAYPPYNEQFF TGTGCCACCAGGGCCTATCCGCCCTACAATGAGCAGTTCTTC
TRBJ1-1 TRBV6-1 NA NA CASSRGGNTEAFF TGTGCCAGCAGCCGAGGGGGGAACACTGAAGCTTTCTTT
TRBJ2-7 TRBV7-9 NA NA CASSSKGSYEQYF TGTGCCAGCAGCTCCAAGGGGTCCTACGAGCAGTACTTC
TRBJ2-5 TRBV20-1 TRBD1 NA CSGDRGTETQYF TGCAGTGGAGACAGGGGGACAGAGACCCAGTACTTC
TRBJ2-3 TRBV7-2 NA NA CASSLGLVGTDTQYF TGTGCCAGCAGCTTAGGTCTAGTGGGCACAGATACGCAGTATTTT
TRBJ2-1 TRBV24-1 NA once CATSLQGRNEQFF TGTGCCACCAGTTTGCAGGGTAGGAATGAGCAGTTCTTC
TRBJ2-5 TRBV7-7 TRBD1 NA CASSSGTGRETQYF TGTGCTAGCAGCTCAGGGACAGGGAGGGAGACCCAGTACTTC
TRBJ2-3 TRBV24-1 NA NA CATSDFGYGVRGDTQYF TGTGCCACCAGTGATTTCGGGTACGGGGTACGGGGAGATACGCAGTATTTT
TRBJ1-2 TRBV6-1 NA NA CASSQSNYGYTF TGTGCCAGCAGTCAAAGTAACTATGGCTACACCTTC
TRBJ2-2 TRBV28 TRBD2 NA CASSGLAGNTGELFF TGTGCCAGCAGTGGACTAGCGGGGAACACCGGGGAGCTGTTTTTT
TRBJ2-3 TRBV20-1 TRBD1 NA CSASTGQLSTDTQYF TGCAGTGCCTCAACGGGACAGCTGAGCACAGATACGCAGTATTTT
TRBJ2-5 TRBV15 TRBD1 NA CATSSKSGQAAETQYF TGTGCCACCAGCAGCAAAAGCGGACAGGCTGCCGAGACCCAGTACTTC
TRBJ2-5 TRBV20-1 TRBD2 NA CSARDLERGLDMETQYF TGCAGTGCTAGAGATTTAGAACGGGGACTAGACATGGAGACCCAGTACTTC
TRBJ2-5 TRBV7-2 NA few CASSLEAGSGQETQYF TGTGCCAGCAGCTTAGAGGCGGGATCGGGCCAAGAGACCCAGTACTTC
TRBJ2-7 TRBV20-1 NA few CSAKLARASYEQYF TGCAGTGCTAAGCTCGCCAGGGCCTCTTACGAGCAGTACTTC
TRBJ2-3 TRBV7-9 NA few CASSLRGRATDTQYF TGTGCCAGCAGCTTAAGGGGCAGGGCCACAGATACGCAGTATTTT
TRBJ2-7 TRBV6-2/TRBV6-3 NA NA CASSATATYEQYF TGTGCCAGCAGCGCTACAGCCACCTACGAGCAGTACTTC
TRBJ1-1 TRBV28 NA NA CASISPPTGAEAFF TGTGCCAGCATATCTCCACCGACAGGTGCTGAAGCTTTCTTT
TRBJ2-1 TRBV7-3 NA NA CASSHVGAGYNEQFF TGTGCCAGCAGCCATGTCGGGGCCGGCTACAATGAGCAGTTCTTC
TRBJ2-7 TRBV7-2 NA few CASSLTAGQPYEQYF TGTGCCAGCAGCCTGACAGCGGGACAGCCCTACGAGCAGTACTTC